Presented here are 24 T cell receptor beta chains from one specimen sequenced in a study of T cell clonality in common variable immunodeficiency. Assay: immunoSEQ multiplex PCR; the TCRdb copy retains only in-frame clones and omits some. The repertoire has about 34,000 clones, none seen only once; the ten largest take approximately 0.94%. The sequenced sample was peripheral blood mononuclear cells. Every receptor here comes from a person between 18 and 69 years old in good health.

This clone was recorded many times. The CDR3 end is not reached by the read, which stops 3 residues before it; the germline J gene fills it in. The rearrangement joins TRBV5-5 to TRBJ1-3, with unresolved D. Germline CDR1 and CDR2: SGHKS and YYEKEE (reference sequence). The CDR3 is 15 residues long. V was trimmed by 0 bases and J by 0 bases, leaving 7 bases between them. CDR3 amino acids: CASSLGPVSGNTIYF. CDR3 bases read: TGTGCCAGCAGCTTGGGCCCGGTCTCTGGAAACACC.

This clone was picked up many times. The read ends 3 residues before the CDR3 terminus; that terminus is restored from the germline J gene. The V and J genes are TRBV30 and TRBJ2-5; D unclear. With 4 bases removed from V and 5 bases from J, the gap between germline ends came to 11 bases. This CDR3 region has 12 residues. CDR1 GTSNPN and CDR2 SVGIG come from the germline V gene (reference sequence). The CDR3 spells CAWNPGAETQYF. The sequenced part of the CDR3 DNA is TGTGCCTGGAACCCAGGCGCCGAGACC.

The table lists this clone with many counts. The DNA ends 3 residues before the CDR3 does, and the rest of the CDR3 is filled in from the germline J gene. This rearrangement joins TRBV20-1 to TRBJ1-2; TRBD1 aligns across 8 bases. V dropped 3 bases and J dropped 4; count of bases not matched to a gene: 16. The germline V gene encodes CDR1 DFQATT and CDR2 SNEGSKA (reference sequence). There are 17 residues in the CDR3. The covered CDR3 bases are TGCAGTGCTAGCCATACTGGGACAGGTATAAGGTTCTATGGC. It codes for CSASHTGTGIRFYG. The CDR3, in full, reads CSASHTGTGIRFYGYTF.

There are many counts of this clone. The part of the CDR3 DNA that was read is TGTGCCAGTAGTCTGCACAGGGGGCAAATCTCCTACGAG. Its protein is CASSLHRGQISYE. The CDR3 in full is CASSLHRGQISYEQYF. V gene TRBV19 combines with J gene TRBJ2-7; 9 bases agree with TRBD1. Read coverage stops 3 residues before the CDR3 terminus; the germline J gene supplies the remainder. The CDR3 covers 16 residues. CDR1 is LNHDA, CDR2 SQIVND, per germline (reference sequence). Trimming at V came to 5 bases and at J to 0 bases, leaving 8 bases not matched to a gene.

This clone was picked up many times. Partial CDR3 DNA: TGTGCCAGCAGCCTAGGACTAGCGGGAGGGAATGAG. Translated, it gives CASSLGLAGGNE. The whole CDR3 sequence is CASSLGLAGGNEQFF. This chain joins TRBV11-3 and TRBJ2-1; 15 positions agree with TRBD2. The read is 3 residues too short to cover the CDR3 end, so that end is filled in from the germline J gene. The V gene end was trimmed by 5 bases and the J gene end by 7 bases; junction bases not matched to a gene: 3. The length of the CDR3 is 15 residues. CDR1 is SGHNT, CDR2 YENEEA, per germline.

This clone appeared many times. With the read ending 3 residues before the CDR3 end, the germline J gene is used to fill in that end. The rearrangement joins TRBV7-9 to TRBJ1-5, with D tentatively TRBD1 (6 bases). The CDR3 sequence is 15 residues long. Germline lookup yields CDR1 SEHNR and CDR2 FQNEAQ (reference sequence). Trimming pared 5 bases from V and 1 base from J, leaving 12 bases between. Partial CDR3 DNA: TGTGCCAGCAGCCGAGGGGGGGCGAGCAATCAGCCC. This sequence encodes CASSRGGASNQP. The CDR3 reads in full as CASSRGGASNQPQHF.

This clone was seen ten or more times. The read terminates 3 residues before the CDR3 end, so the remaining end is supplied by the germline J gene. The chain links TRBV11-2 to TRBJ1-2; D remains unclear. There are 14 residues in the CDR3. V lost 2 bases and J 7 bases, leaving 14 bases between the germline ends. Looked up from germline, CDR1 is SGHAT and CDR2 is FQNNGV. CDR3 sequence reads: CASSLPGPWSGYTF. The part of the CDR3 DNA that was read is TGTGCCAGCAGCTTACCTGGGCCCTGGAGTGGC.

This clone was detected ten times or more. The CDR3 end falls 3 residues outside the read, so it is completed with the germline J gene. The rearrangement links TRBV7-3 to TRBJ2-2; the D gene is possibly TRBD1 (6 bases). This CDR3 has 15 residues. Trimming pared 5 bases from V and 5 bases from J, leaving 15 bases between. Germline V gene sequence: CDR1 SGHTA, CDR2 FQGTGA. The part of the CDR3 DNA that was read is TGTGCCAGCAGCACCAGCTCAGGGGAAACCGGGGAG. Translated, it gives CASSTSSGETGE. The whole CDR3 sequence is CASSTSSGETGELFF.

There are many counts of this clone. The CDR3 end lies 3 residues beyond the end of the read and is filled in from the germline J gene. The chain links TRBV29-1 to TRBJ2-7; perhaps TRBD2 as D (6 bases). Trimming left V 7 bases short and J 0 bases short, with 16 bases between. The germline CDR1 and CDR2 sequences are SQVTM and ANQGSEA. The CDR3 spans 14 residues. The CDR3 loop reads CSAWGGESSYEQYF. Incomplete CDR3 DNA: TGCAGCGCCTGGGGCGGGGAGAGCTCCTACGAG.

Regarding this clone: A read error may explain this, as a much larger clone is one base away. The read falls 3 residues short of the CDR3 end, and the missing part is taken from the germline J gene. This same CDR3 is encoded by further DNA sequences in the sample. The chain carries TRBV2 and TRBJ2-1; the match to TRBD1 covers 8 bases. CDR3 length: 15 amino acids. The junction had 10 bases not matched to a gene; V was cut back by 6 bases and J by 6 bases. CDR1 is SNHLY and CDR2 is FYNNEI in the germline V gene. The covered CDR3 bases are TGTGCCAGCAGAGACCAGGGGGCGCTGGGCAATGAG. Translating gives CASRDQGALGNE. The entire CDR3 protein is CASRDQGALGNEQFF.

This clone was counted ten times or more. The read falls 3 residues short of the CDR3 end, and the missing part is taken from the germline J gene. The chain combines TRBV7-3 with TRBJ2-1; 8 bases match TRBD1. This CDR3 spans 20 amino acids. Germline V gene lookup returns CDR1 SGHTA and CDR2 FQGTGA. Trimming at V came to 1 base and at J to 7 bases, leaving 21 bases not matched to a gene. The CDR3 sequence: CASSLMLGQVRRRGENEQFF. CDR3 DNA (partial): TGTGCCAGCAGCTTAATGTTGGGACAGGTAAGACGGAGAGGCGAGAATGAG.

In its sample, this clone was seen many times. The CDR3 end is not reached by the read, which stops 3 residues before it; the germline J gene fills it in. The V and J genes are TRBV20-1 and TRBJ1-2; possibly TRBD1 for D (5 bases). CDR1 is DFQATT and CDR2 is SNEGSKA in the germline V gene (reference sequence). Trimming stripped 0 bases from V and 4 bases from J, with 15 bases between. This CDR3 region has 15 residues. The covered CDR3 bases are TGCAGTGCTAGAGATTTTAGGCAGGGTGGCTATGGC. It is translated as CSARDFRQGGYG. Given in full, the CDR3 is CSARDFRQGGYGYTF.

This clone was found many times. Coverage ceases 3 residues before the CDR3 finishes, and the germline J gene fills in the end. V is TRBV10-3 and J is TRBJ2-4, with 14 bases matching TRBD2. The CDR3 has 18 amino acids. The germline CDR1 and CDR2 sequences are ENHRY and SYGVKD. J lost 0 bases, V lost 3 bases, and 4 bases had no gene match. CDR3 in amino acids: CAISDPGLAGEAKNIQYF. The sequenced CDR3 bases are TGTGCCATCAGTGACCCGGGACTAGCGGGGGAAGCCAAAAACATT.

At least ten counts were recorded for this clone. The read ends 3 residues before the CDR3 terminus; that terminus is restored from the germline J gene. The V and J genes are TRBV6-4 and TRBJ1-2, with 8 bases matching TRBD1. Trimming at V came to 5 bases and at J to 0 bases, leaving 5 bases not matched to a gene. This CDR3 comprises 15 residues. The germline CDR1 and CDR2 sequences are MRHNA and SNTAGT. The sequenced part of the CDR3 DNA is TGTGCCAGCAGTTCGACAGGGGAAGCTAACTATGGC. Translation: CASSSTGEANYG. The full CDR3 protein reads CASSSTGEANYGYTF.

This clone has ten or more counts. With the read ending 3 residues before the CDR3 end, the germline J gene is used to fill in that end. The genes are TRBV7-8 and TRBJ2-7; 14 bases fit TRBD2. The CDR3 length is 17 residues. CDR1 and CDR2 (germline): SGHVS, FQNEAQ. V shed 5 bases and J 3 bases; nucleotides not matched to a gene: 9. The CDR3 spells CASSPGLAGGVFYEQYF. The DNA read from the CDR3 is TGTGCCAGCAGCCCTGGACTAGCGGGAGGAGTGTTCTACGAG.

Ten or more counts support this clone. The read stops 3 residues short of the end of the CDR3; the missing end is completed from the germline J gene. This chain uses TRBV7-8 with TRBJ2-7, with no clear D. The V and J ends lost 3 bases and 4 bases respectively, with 7 bases between them. The CDR3 totals 12 residues. Germline values: CDR1 SGHVS, CDR2 FQNEAQ. The CDR3 bases that were read are TGTGCCAGCAGCTTTACAAGTTACGAG. Its protein product is CASSFTSYE. The complete CDR3 protein is CASSFTSYEQYF.

This clone was seen many times. Read coverage stops 3 residues before the CDR3 terminus; the germline J gene supplies the remainder. This chain uses TRBV5-1 with TRBJ2-5, with no clear D. Germline lookup yields CDR1 SGHRS and CDR2 YFSETQ. The V end lost 5 bases, the J end lost 7 bases, and 15 bases lay between the germline ends. The CDR3 covers 13 residues. CDR3 protein: CASRSDGFGTQYF. The covered CDR3 bases are TGCGCCAGCAGGTCCGACGGGTTCGGGACC.

This clone has just a few counts. The CDR3 extends 3 residues past the end of the read, so its final part is completed from the germline J gene. Within the sample, other DNA sequences also encode this same CDR3. This chain uses TRBV5-8 with TRBJ2-5, with a weak D call TRBD1 (6 bases). Deletions cut 5 bases from V and 3 bases from J, with 14 bases between. This CDR3 region has 14 residues. Germline assignment: CDR1 SGHTS and CDR2 YDEGEE. The CDR3 sequence is CASSYRVREETQYF. The CDR3 DNA, read in part, is TGTGCCAGCAGTTACAGGGTTAGAGAAGAGACC.

This clone has a count of ten or more. The DNA read from the CDR3 is TGTGCCAGCAGCTTGCTCTCTGGGGCCAACGTC. Translation: CASSLLSGANV. In full, the CDR3 reads CASSLLSGANVLTF. The chain employs TRBV5-6 and TRBJ2-6; D ambiguous. The read ends 3 residues early relative to the CDR3; the germline J gene fills the gap. Germline CDR1 SGHDT, CDR2 YYEEEE. The CDR3 has 14 amino acids. V was trimmed by 1 base and J by 0 bases, leaving 2 bases between them.

At least ten counts were recorded for this clone. The read gets to within 3 residues of the CDR3 end, and the germline J gene fills in the rest. The genes are TRBV4-1 and TRBJ2-1; 7 bases are a match to TRBD1. The CDR3 totals 15 residues. Trimming took 4 bases from V and 6 from J; bases not matched to a gene: 9. CDR1 and CDR2 (germline): MGHRA, YSYEKL. Incomplete CDR3 DNA: TGCGCCAGCAGCCCGACAGGGAATAGGGCCAATGAG. Its protein is CASSPTGNRANE. The entire CDR3 sequence reads CASSPTGNRANEQFF.

This clone was recorded many times. From the germline J gene comes the end of the CDR3, since the read stops 3 residues before it. The V and J genes are TRBV5-4 and TRBJ2-3; 8 bases are a match to TRBD1. Trimming removed 3 bases from V and 4 bases from J; junction bases left unmatched: 1. From germline, CDR1 is SGHNT and CDR2 YYREEE (reference sequence). CDR3 length equals 13 residues. The DNA read from the CDR3 is TGTGCCAGCAGCTGGACAGGGTCAGATACG. It encodes CASSWTGSDT. The complete CDR3 sequence is CASSWTGSDTQYF. Combining the CDR3 with reference TRBV5-4 and TRBJ2-3 gives the whole variable domain ETGVTQSPTHLIKTRGQQVTLRCSSQSGHNTVSWYQQALGQGPQFIFQYYREEENGRGNFPPRFSGLQFPNYSSELNVNALELDDSALYLCASSWTGSDTQYFGPGTRLTVL.

There are many counts of this clone. The read ends 3 residues early relative to the CDR3; the germline J gene fills the gap. The chain uses TRBV19 and TRBJ1-2; the match to TRBD1 covers 10 bases. The CDR3 is 14 residues long. The J segment lost 5 bases and the V segment lost 4 bases, leaving 4 bases of the junction unmatched. Germline assignment: CDR1 LNHDA and CDR2 SQIVND (reference sequence). CDR3 region: CASSRGQGVYGYTF. Incomplete CDR3 DNA: TGTGCCAGTAGTAGAGGACAGGGGGTATATGGC.

A note on this clone: The read gets to within 3 residues of the CDR3 end, and the germline J gene fills in the rest. This sample also contains other DNA sequences that code for the same CDR3. This chain connects TRBV20-1 to TRBJ1-2; D is ambiguous. Trimming took off 3 bases at V and 3 bases at J, with 14 bases between the two ends. CDR1 DFQATT and CDR2 SNEGSKA come from the germline V gene (reference sequence). The CDR3 spans 14 residues. Partial CDR3 DNA: TGCAGTGCTAGGGTGTCCCCCTTAGACTATGGC. Translated: CSARVSPLDYG. The full CDR3 is CSARVSPLDYGYTF.

Many counts were recorded for this clone. The sequenced fragment ends 3 residues before the CDR3 boundary, so the rest is inferred from the germline J gene. The J gene is TRBJ2-7, the V gene TRBV2; D ambiguous. From germline, CDR1 is SNHLY and CDR2 FYNNEI. V was cut by 3 bases and J by 4 bases, with 10 bases left in between. The CDR3 has 13 residues. The sequenced part of the CDR3 DNA is TGTGCCAGCAGTGATACGGTAGTTTACGAG. Translation: CASSDTVVYE. The whole CDR3 reads CASSDTVVYEQYF.